These T cell receptor beta chains were read from a single sample in a study of radiotherapy plus CTLA-4 blockade in lung cancer. Using immunoSEQ multiplex PCR, the repertoire was profiled, and TCRdb retains in-frame clones only, with some absent. The sample holds roughly 78,000 clones; around 80% are singletons and the top ten take more than 7%. The sample here was peripheral blood, taken from a patient treated with radiotherapy plus ipilimumab. These receptors were obtained from a human donor with non-small cell lung cancer who had a complete response to radiotherapy plus ipilimumab. CDR3s include the opening cysteine and the closing phenylalanine or tryptophan. D genes are given only for firm matches. Not all rows give a size; the values are once, few, many and, for expanded clones, a class.

j_call: TRBJ2-5; d_call: TRBD2; v_call: TRBV18; clone_size: .; cdr3_nt: TGTGCCAGCTCACCAAGCGGGGGGGCTCGAGAGACCCAGTACTTC; cdr3_aa: CASSPSGGARETQYF
j_call: TRBJ2-3; d_call: .; v_call: TRBV7-6; clone_size: .; cdr3_nt: TGTGCCAGCAGCTCCAGGGGGGCCGGGTCAAGCACAGATACGCAGTATTTT; cdr3_aa: CASSSRGAGSSTDTQYF
j_call: TRBJ2-1; d_call: .; v_call: TRBV18; clone_size: .; cdr3_nt: .; cdr3_aa: CASSPPWGQGAPDKFF
j_call: TRBJ2-7; d_call: TRBD2; v_call: TRBV7-2; clone_size: .; cdr3_nt: TGTGCCAGCAGCTCTAGCGGGGCGCCGAACGAGCAGTACTTC; cdr3_aa: CASSSSGAPNEQYF
j_call: TRBJ2-1; d_call: .; v_call: TRBV5-1; clone_size: once; cdr3_nt: TGCGCCAGCAGCTATGGTCAGGGAAATGAGCAGTTCTTC; cdr3_aa: CASSYGQGNEQFF
j_call: TRBJ1-1; d_call: .; v_call: TRBV7-9; clone_size: .; cdr3_nt: TGTGCCAGCAGCCCCGGAAGGACTGAAGCTTTCTTT; cdr3_aa: CASSPGRTEAFF
j_call: TRBJ1-3; d_call: .; v_call: TRBV7-2; clone_size: .; cdr3_nt: TGTGCCAGCAGCTTAGCTGCTGGAAACACCATATATTTT; cdr3_aa: CASSLAAGNTIYF
j_call: TRBJ1-6; d_call: .; v_call: TRBV10-3; clone_size: .; cdr3_nt: TGTGCCATCAGTGCGACGACCGGGACGGCTAATTCACCCCTCCACTTT; cdr3_aa: CAISATTGTANSPLHF
j_call: TRBJ1-2; d_call: .; v_call: TRBV21-1; clone_size: .; cdr3_nt: TGTGCCAGCAGCAGGGAGGCACAGGGTAACTATGGCTACACCTTC; cdr3_aa: CASSREAQGNYGYTF
j_call: TRBJ1-3; d_call: .; v_call: TRBV5-6; clone_size: few; cdr3_nt: TGTGCCAGCAGCTTGTCCCCGGGGGCGCCTGGAAACACCATATATTTT; cdr3_aa: CASSLSPGAPGNTIYF
j_call: TRBJ1-5; d_call: .; v_call: TRBV10-2; clone_size: .; cdr3_nt: TGCGCCAGCAGTGAGAGGCCAGACGCCCAGCCCCAGCATTTT; cdr3_aa: CASSERPDAQPQHF
j_call: TRBJ2-1; d_call: TRBD1; v_call: TRBV5-1; clone_size: few; cdr3_nt: TGCGCCAGCAGCTTGGCGGGGACAGGGGGGAACAATGAGCAGTTCTTC; cdr3_aa: CASSLAGTGGNNEQFF
j_call: TRBJ1-1; d_call: .; v_call: TRBV30; clone_size: .; cdr3_nt: TGTGCCTGGAGTCGAACTAACGGGAACACTGAAGCTTTCTTT; cdr3_aa: CAWSRTNGNTEAFF
j_call: TRBJ2-3; d_call: .; v_call: TRBV7-2; clone_size: few; cdr3_nt: TGTGCCAGCAGCTTAGACCACACAGATACGCAGTATTTT; cdr3_aa: CASSLDHTDTQYF
j_call: TRBJ2-1; d_call: .; v_call: TRBV18; clone_size: few; cdr3_nt: TGTGCCAGCTCACCCGGGACTCCTTACAATGAGCAGTTCTTC; cdr3_aa: CASSPGTPYNEQFF
j_call: TRBJ2-1; d_call: .; v_call: TRBV19; clone_size: .; cdr3_nt: TGTGCCAGTAGAAATCGATATCTAGGGGCGTCCTACAATGAGCAGTTCTTC; cdr3_aa: CASRNRYLGASYNEQFF
j_call: TRBJ1-1; d_call: .; v_call: TRBV7-9; clone_size: many; cdr3_nt: TGTGCCACTACAGTCGGGGGAACGAACACTGAAGCTTTCTTT; cdr3_aa: CATTVGGTNTEAFF
j_call: TRBJ2-5; d_call: .; v_call: TRBV7-2; clone_size: .; cdr3_nt: TGTGCCAGCAGTTACAGGGAAGAGACCCAGTACTTC; cdr3_aa: CASSYREETQYF
j_call: TRBJ2-7; d_call: .; v_call: TRBV19; clone_size: once; cdr3_nt: TGTGCCAGTAGTTCCCAAGGGCAGTCATACGAGCAGTACTTC; cdr3_aa: CASSSQGQSYEQYF
j_call: TRBJ2-5; d_call: .; v_call: TRBV7-9; clone_size: .; cdr3_nt: TGTGCCAGCAGTCATAGGGGGGCCGGCCCCGAGACCCAGTACTTC; cdr3_aa: CASSHRGAGPETQYF
j_call: TRBJ1-3; d_call: .; v_call: TRBV7-9; clone_size: medium-sized; cdr3_nt: TGTGCCAGCAGTTCGACAGGTCGCGGAAACACCATATATTTT; cdr3_aa: CASSSTGRGNTIYF
j_call: TRBJ2-1; d_call: TRBD2; v_call: TRBV9; clone_size: .; cdr3_nt: TGTGCCAGCAACCCAGAGGGGCTAGCGGGGAACAATGAGCAGTTCTTC; cdr3_aa: CASNPEGLAGNNEQFF
j_call: TRBJ2-5; d_call: TRBD2; v_call: TRBV5-1; clone_size: few; cdr3_nt: TGCGCCAGCAGCTTGGCGGCTAGCGGGGGCCGAGAGACCCAGTACTTC; cdr3_aa: CASSLAASGGRETQYF
j_call: TRBJ2-3; d_call: TRBD2; v_call: TRBV7-2; clone_size: .; cdr3_nt: TGTGCCAGCAGCTTAGGTCTTTGGGGGGCCGGGGGGGCAGATACGCAGTATTTT; cdr3_aa: CASSLGLWGAGGADTQYF
j_call: TRBJ2-3; d_call: TRBD2; v_call: TRBV5-1; clone_size: .; cdr3_nt: TGCGCCAGCAGCTTGGGACTAGCGGGCACAGATACGCAGTATTTT; cdr3_aa: CASSLGLAGTDTQYF
j_call: TRBJ1-2; d_call: TRBD1; v_call: TRBV18; clone_size: .; cdr3_nt: TGTGCCAGCTCACCCTCGACAGGGTCTGGCTACACCTTC; cdr3_aa: CASSPSTGSGYTF
j_call: TRBJ1-5; d_call: .; v_call: TRBV11-2; clone_size: .; cdr3_nt: TGTGCCAGCAGCTTAGCAGGGGTCAATCAGCCCCAGCATTTT; cdr3_aa: CASSLAGVNQPQHF
j_call: TRBJ1-2; d_call: .; v_call: TRBV27; clone_size: once; cdr3_nt: TGTGCCAGCAGCTCCGGGGCTCTTAGCGCGGGCGGCTACACCTTC; cdr3_aa: CASSSGALSAGGYTF
j_call: TRBJ1-1; d_call: .; v_call: TRBV6-1; clone_size: few; cdr3_nt: TGTGCCAGCAGTTCCCTGGACAGGAACACTGAAGCTTTCTTT; cdr3_aa: CASSSLDRNTEAFF
j_call: TRBJ1-1; d_call: .; v_call: TRBV18; clone_size: .; cdr3_nt: TGTGCCAGCTCACGCGAAGCAGGGACCATGAACACTGAAGCTTTCTTT; cdr3_aa: CASSREAGTMNTEAFF
j_call: TRBJ2-7; d_call: .; v_call: TRBV6-1; clone_size: .; cdr3_nt: TGTGCCAGCGGGGTCGAAGTTTCCTACGAGCAGTACTTC; cdr3_aa: CASGVEVSYEQYF
j_call: TRBJ1-6; d_call: .; v_call: TRBV10-2; clone_size: .; cdr3_nt: TGCGCCAGCAGTCCGGGGACAACCTACTCCTATAATTCACCCCTCCACTTT; cdr3_aa: CASSPGTTYSYNSPLHF
j_call: TRBJ2-2; d_call: TRBD1; v_call: TRBV7-2; clone_size: .; cdr3_nt: TGTGCCAGCAGCTCCTTACAGGGGTGGGCCGGGGAGCTGTTTTTT; cdr3_aa: CASSSLQGWAGELFF
j_call: TRBJ2-1; d_call: TRBD1; v_call: TRBV4-3; clone_size: .; cdr3_nt: TGCGCCAGCAGCCAAGAAACCCGCCAGGGGGCCAATGAGCAGTTCTTC; cdr3_aa: CASSQETRQGANEQFF
j_call: TRBJ2-5; d_call: TRBD1; v_call: TRBV5-6; clone_size: once; cdr3_nt: TGTGCCAGCAGCTTAATCCGACAGGGTCAAGAGACCCAGTACTTC; cdr3_aa: CASSLIRQGQETQYF
j_call: TRBJ2-5; d_call: .; v_call: TRBV5-1; clone_size: .; cdr3_nt: TGCGCCAGCAAGCTTGGGACGGCGGGGGAGACCCAGTACTTC; cdr3_aa: CASKLGTAGETQYF
j_call: TRBJ2-2; d_call: .; v_call: TRBV11-2; clone_size: .; cdr3_nt: TGTGCCAGCAGCTTAACAGGAGTATTGGACACCGGGGAGCTGTTTTTT; cdr3_aa: CASSLTGVLDTGELFF
j_call: TRBJ2-7; d_call: TRBD1; v_call: TRBV6-1; clone_size: .; cdr3_nt: TGTGCCAGCAGTGAAATGGGGACAGGGCCCTACGAGCAGTACTTC; cdr3_aa: CASSEMGTGPYEQYF
j_call: TRBJ2-5; d_call: TRBD2; v_call: TRBV19; clone_size: .; cdr3_nt: TGTGCCAGTAGTGCGACCGGGACTAGCGGGACCGAGACCCAGTACTTC; cdr3_aa: CASSATGTSGTETQYF